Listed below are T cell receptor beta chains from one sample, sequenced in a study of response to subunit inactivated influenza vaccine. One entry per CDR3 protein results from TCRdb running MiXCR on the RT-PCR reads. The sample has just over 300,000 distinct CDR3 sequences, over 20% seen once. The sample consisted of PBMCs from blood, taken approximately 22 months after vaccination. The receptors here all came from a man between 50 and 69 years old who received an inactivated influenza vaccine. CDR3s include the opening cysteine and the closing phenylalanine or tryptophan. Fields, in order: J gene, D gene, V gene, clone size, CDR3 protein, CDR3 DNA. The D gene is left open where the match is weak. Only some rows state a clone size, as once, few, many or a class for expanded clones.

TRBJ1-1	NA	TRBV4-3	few	CASSQESRVIGRGNTEAFF	TGCGCCAGCAGCCAAGAATCCAGGGTAATTGGCAGGGGGAACACTGAAGCTTTCTTT
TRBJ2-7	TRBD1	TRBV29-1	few	CSVAPGTGGYEQYF	TGCAGCGTGGCCCCCGGGACAGGAGGATACGAGCAGTACTTC
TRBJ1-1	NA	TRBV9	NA	CASSVGSDVLEAFF	TGTGCCAGCAGCGTAGGCTCGGATGTATTGGAAGCTTTCTTT
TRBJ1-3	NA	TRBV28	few	CASSNGVPFSGNTIYF	TGTGCCAGCAGTAACGGGGTACCTTTCTCTGGAAACACCATATATTTT
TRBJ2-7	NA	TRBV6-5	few	CASSSPGPRYEQYF	TGTGCCAGCAGTTCCCCCGGACCCCGCTACGAGCAGTACTTC
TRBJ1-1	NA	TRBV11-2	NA	CASSALRRIEAFF	TGTGCCAGCAGCGCGCTCAGGAGAATTGAAGCTTTCTTT
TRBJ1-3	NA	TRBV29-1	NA	CSVFSSTGNTIYF	TGCAGCGTTTTCAGCTCAACCGGAAACACCATATATTTT
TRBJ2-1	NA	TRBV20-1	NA	CSAIKGGNNEQFF	TGCAGTGCTATCAAAGGAGGGAACAATGAGCAGTTCTTC
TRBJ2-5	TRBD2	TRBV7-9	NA	CASSPAGLAGTWETQYF	TGTGCCAGCAGCCCCGCGGGACTAGCGGGAACGTGGGAGACCCAGTACTTC
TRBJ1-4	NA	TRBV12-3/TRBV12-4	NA	CASSNYEKLFF	TGTGCCAGCAGCAACTATGAAAAACTGTTTTTT
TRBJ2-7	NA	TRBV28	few	CASSRLYLGSYEQYF	TGTGCCAGCAGCCGCTTATACCTAGGCTCCTACGAGCAGTACTTC
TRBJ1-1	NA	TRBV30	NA	CAWSPQGDTEAFF	TGTGCCTGGAGTCCCCAGGGTGACACTGAAGCTTTCTTT
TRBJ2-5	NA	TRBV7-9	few	CASSFRQDQETQYF	TGTGCCAGCAGCTTCAGACAGGATCAAGAGACCCAGTACTTC
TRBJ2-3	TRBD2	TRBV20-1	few	CSPRTSGGTHTDTQYF	TGCAGTCCTCGGACTAGCGGGGGGACTCACACAGATACGCAGTATTTT
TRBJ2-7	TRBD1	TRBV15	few	CATSGRTGSEQYF	TGTGCCACCAGCGGCCGGACAGGGAGCGAGCAGTACTTC
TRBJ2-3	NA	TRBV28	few	CASSSLAGSWADTQYF	TGTGCCAGCAGTTCACTAGCCGGGAGTTGGGCAGATACGCAGTATTTT
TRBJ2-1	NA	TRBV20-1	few	CSARGGTGYNEQFF	TGCAGTGCTAGAGGCGGCACTGGGTACAATGAGCAGTTCTTC
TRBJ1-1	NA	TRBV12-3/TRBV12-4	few	CASSLRGGDYTEAFF	TGTGCCAGCAGTTTAAGAGGTGGCGATTACACTGAAGCTTTCTTT
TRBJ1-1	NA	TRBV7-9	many	CASSLVKDSTLNTEAFF	TGTGCCAGCAGCTTAGTTAAAGATTCCACACTGAACACTGAAGCTTTCTTT
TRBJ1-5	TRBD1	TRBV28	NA	CASTGGSSNQPQHF	TGTGCCAGCACAGGGGGTTCTAGCAATCAGCCCCAGCATTTT
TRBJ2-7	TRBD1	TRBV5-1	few	CASSSTGPYEQYF	TGCGCCAGCAGCTCGACAGGGCCCTACGAGCAGTACTTC
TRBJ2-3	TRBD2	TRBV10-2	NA	CASSVLAGDTSTDTQYF	TGCGCCAGCAGTGTACTAGCGGGAGATACTAGCACAGATACGCAGTATTTT
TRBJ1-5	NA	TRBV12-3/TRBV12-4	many	CASSLTAVFNQPQHF	TGTGCCAGCAGCTTGACAGCAGTCTTTAATCAGCCCCAGCATTTT
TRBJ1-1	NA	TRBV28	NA	CASSSTGNMNTEALF	TGTGCCAGCAGTTCGACAGGAAACATGAACACTGAAGCTTTATTT
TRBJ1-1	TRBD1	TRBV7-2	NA	CASTRAGGSGEEALF	TGTGCCAGCACCAGGGCAGGGGGCTCGGGGGAGGAAGCTTTATTT
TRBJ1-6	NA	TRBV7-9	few	CASSLLGGRSSPLHF	TGTGCCAGCAGCTTATTGGGCGGGAGGTCATCACCCCTCCACTTT
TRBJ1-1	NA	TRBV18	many	CASSPIGQNERPAFF	TGTGCCAGCTCACCAATCGGGCAGAACGAACGACCAGCTTTCTTT
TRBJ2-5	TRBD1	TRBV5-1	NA	CASSPQGVKETQYF	TGCGCCAGCAGCCCGCAGGGGGTGAAAGAGACCCAGTACTTC
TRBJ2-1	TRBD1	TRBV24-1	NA	CATSEQGYHNEQFF	TGTGCCACCAGTGAACAGGGGTACCACAATGAGCAGTTCTTC
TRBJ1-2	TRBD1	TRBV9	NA	CASSVAGTGGTYGYTF	TGTGCCAGCAGCGTAGCCGGGACAGGGGGTACCTATGGCTACACCTTC
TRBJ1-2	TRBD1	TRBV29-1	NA	CSVVLRQGYGYTF	TGCAGCGTTGTTCTTCGACAGGGCTATGGCTACACCTTC
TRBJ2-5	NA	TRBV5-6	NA	CASSLVTLRVQETQYF	TGTGCCAGCAGCTTAGTCACCCTTCGTGTGCAAGAGACCCAGTACTTC
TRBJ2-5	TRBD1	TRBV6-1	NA	CASSSKGQLAQETQYF	TGTGCCAGCAGCTCCAAGGGACAGCTCGCCCAAGAGACCCAGTACTTC
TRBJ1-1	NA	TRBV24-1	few	CATSDFKNTEAFF	TGTGCCACCAGTGATTTTAAGAACACTGAAGCTTTCTTT
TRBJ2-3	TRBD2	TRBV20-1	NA	CSASLAGTDTQYF	TGCAGTGCTAGCCTAGCGGGCACAGATACGCAGTATTTT
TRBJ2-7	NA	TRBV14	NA	CASGQGTSAAYEQYF	TGTGCCAGCGGCCAAGGAACAAGCGCCGCCTACGAGCAGTACTTC
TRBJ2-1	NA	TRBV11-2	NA	CASSLDPSPGAGQFF	TGTGCCAGCAGCTTAGATCCATCCCCGGGGGCCGGGCAGTTCTTC
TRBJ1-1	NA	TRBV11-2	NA	CASSLRQVYTEAFF	TGTGCCAGCAGCTTAAGGCAGGTCTACACTGAAGCTTTCTTT
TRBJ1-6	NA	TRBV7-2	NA	CASSLAGAVGSPLHF	TGTGCCAGCAGCTTAGCGGGGGCAGTAGGGTCACCCCTCCACTTT
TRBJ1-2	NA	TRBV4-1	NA	CASRRTANYGYTF	TGCGCCAGCAGAAGGACAGCTAACTATGGCTACACCTTC
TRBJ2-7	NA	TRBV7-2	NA	CASSLASVSYEQYF	TGTGCCAGCAGCTTAGCTAGCGTATCCTACGAGCAGTACTTC
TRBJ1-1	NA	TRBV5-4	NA	CASSLVSGRAFF	TGTGCCAGCAGCTTGGTTTCAGGGCGCGCTTTCTTT
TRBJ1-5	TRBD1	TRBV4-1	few	CASRPTTGVRQPQHF	TGCGCCAGCAGACCAACTACAGGGGTCCGTCAGCCCCAGCATTTT
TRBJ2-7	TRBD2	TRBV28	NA	CASSPTRGTSGTYEQYF	TGTGCCAGCAGTCCCACCCGTGGGACTAGCGGTACCTACGAGCAGTACTTC
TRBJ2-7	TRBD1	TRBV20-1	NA	CSARQQGDYEQYF	TGCAGTGCTAGGCAACAGGGGGACTACGAGCAGTACTTC
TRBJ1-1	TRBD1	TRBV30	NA	CAWSGGTGGSLTFF	TGTGCCTGGAGTGGAGGGACAGGGGGCTCGTTGACTTTCTTT
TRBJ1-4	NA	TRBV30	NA	CAWSVQKGLNEKLFF	TGTGCCTGGAGTGTACAAAAGGGGCTTAATGAAAAACTGTTTTTT
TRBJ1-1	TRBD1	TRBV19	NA	CASSGTVAFF	TGTGCCAGTAGCGGGACAGTCGCTTTCTTT
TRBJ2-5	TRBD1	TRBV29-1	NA	CSVGDRVGTQYF	TGCAGCGTTGGGGACAGGGTAGGGACCCAGTACTTC
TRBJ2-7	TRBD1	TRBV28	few	CASSDGQGGEQYF	TGTGCCAGCAGCGACGGACAGGGAGGCGAGCAGTACTTC
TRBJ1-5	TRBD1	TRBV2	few	CASGDPTGAISEAQHF	TGTGCCAGCGGGGACCCGACAGGGGCCATAAGTGAAGCCCAGCATTTT
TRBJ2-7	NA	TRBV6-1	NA	CASSTGTEYVEQYF	TGTGCCAGCAGTACCGGGACGGAATACGTGGAGCAGTACTTC